This T cell receptor (beta chain) is drawn from a study of T cell repertoires in ileal Crohn's disease. On the study more broadly: At surgery, 30% to 40% of patients smoked, with median disease duration 7.9 years. Whole-study findings and limits: Endoscopy was done a median about 6.6 months after surgery. High-frequency clones were more common in sorted CD8 than CD4 cells.

The time point denotes: neoterminal ileum biopsy at postoperative endoscopy, about 6 months after surgery. Turning to this clone: Its antigen is unknown.

Trimming took off 0 bases at V and 8 bases at J, with 10 bases between the two ends. The V gene's germline CDR1 is SGHAT and CDR2 FQNNGV. This CDR3 region has 13 residues. The assay was immunoSEQ multiplex PCR, and TCRdb's table has in-frame clones only and misses some. The sample carries about 7,400 clones, around 70% recorded once. Sequenced material: ileal tissue. This clonotype originated in an adult with Crohn's disease. The chain employs TRBV11-2 and TRBJ1-2; unclear D gene. The CDR3 sequence is CASSLEGSWGYTF. The CDR3, as DNA: TGTGCCAGCAGCTTAGAAGGGAGTTGGGGCTACACCTTC.